This passage covers 23 T cell receptor beta chains from one sample sequenced in a study of T cells after somatic rescue of genetic block. The method was immunoSEQ multiplex PCR; TCRdb's version includes in-frame clones alone and lacks a portion of them. The table shows around 67,000 clones, with approximately 91% occurring only once. The sample comprised peripheral blood mononuclear cells (PBMCs). These receptors all stem from a man aged 25 to 45.

This sequence joins TRBV10-3 and TRBJ2-5, with 9 positions matching TRBD2. The CDR3 has 16 residues. Trimming cost V 4 bases and J 2 bases; bases outside gene matches: 8. Per the germline V gene, CDR1 is ENHRY and CDR2 is SYGVKD. This chain's CDR3 is CAISGLRLAAQETQYF. The DNA of the CDR3 is TGTGCCATCAGTGGCTTAAGACTAGCGGCACAAGAGACCCAGTACTTC.

The chain has TRBV19 and TRBJ2-1, with D perhaps given as TRBD1 or TRBD2 (5 bases each). With 8 bases removed from V and 6 bases from J, the gap between germline ends came to 14 bases. This CDR3 has 13 residues. CDR1 is LNHDA and CDR2 is SQIVND in the germline V gene (reference sequence). CDR3 amino acids: CASLGTLLNEQFF. CDR3 DNA: TGTGCCAGTCTAGGGACCCTCCTCAATGAGCAGTTCTTC. The complete variable domain, with remaining parts taken from reference TRBV19 and TRBJ2-1, reads DGGITQSPKYLFRKEGQNVTLSCEQNLNHDAMYWYRQDPGQGLRLIYYSQIVNDFQKGDIAEGYSVSREKKESFPLTVTSAQKNPTAFYLCASLGTLLNEQFFGPGTRLTVL.

The chain employs TRBV13 and TRBJ2-2, with TRBD1 identical over 12 bases. The CDR3 consists of 16 residues. CDR1 PRHDT and CDR2 FYEKMQ come from the germline V gene (reference sequence). V shed 5 bases and J 4 bases; nucleotides not matched to a gene: 5. CDR3 nucleotide sequence: TGTGCCAGCAGCCCGGGACAGGGGGCCGGCACCGGGGAGCTGTTTTTT. Residues: CASSPGQGAGTGELFF.

The rearrangement joins TRBV6-1 to TRBJ2-3; 8 nucleotides match TRBD2. The CDR3 runs to 14 residues. Germline loops: CDR1 MNHNS, CDR2 SASEGT. V dropped 7 bases and J dropped 5; count of bases not matched to a gene: 8. The CDR3 loop reads CASTDGRGGDTQYF. The DNA for the CDR3 is TGTGCCAGCACCGACGGGAGGGGGGGAGATACGCAGTATTTT.

CDR3 residues: CASSQHRGLREKLFF. The CDR3, as DNA: TGTGCCAGCAGCCAGCACAGGGGCCTTCGTGAAAAACTGTTTTTT. The chain combines TRBV14 with TRBJ1-4, with 7 bases fitting TRBD1. This CDR3 comprises 15 residues. J was trimmed by 7 bases and V by 3 bases; bases with no gene match: 8. Germline V gene data show CDR1 as SGHDN and CDR2 as FVKESK.

This chain uses TRBV4-1 with TRBJ2-2, with D perhaps given as TRBD1 or TRBD2 (5 bases each). CDR3 length: 15 residues. The V gene's germline CDR1 is MGHRA and CDR2 YSYEKL. V was trimmed by 5 bases and J by 6 bases, leaving 16 bases between them. CDR3 loop: CASSARDGTSGELFF. The CDR3 coding sequence is TGCGCCAGCAGCGCCCGGGACGGAACCTCCGGGGAGCTGTTTTTT.

This clone was observed once. As DNA, the CDR3 is TGTGCCAGCAGTCCTAGGACTAGCGGGGGCGAGCAGTTCTTC. This gives the protein CASSPRTSGGEQFF. J is TRBJ2-1 and V is TRBV2, with 13 bases aligning to TRBD2. V lost 5 bases to trimming and J lost 10 bases; unmatched junction nucleotides: 5. The germline CDR1 and CDR2 sequences are SNHLY and FYNNEI. CDR3 length: 14 residues. The full variable domain, its missing parts supplied by reference TRBV2 and TRBJ2-1, is EPEVTQTPSHQVTQMGQEVILRCVPISNHLYFYWYRQILGQKVEFLVSFYNNEISEKSEIFDDQFSVERPDGSNFTLKIRSTKLEDSAMYFCASSPRTSGGEQFFGPGTRLTVL.

V usage is TRBV6-6 and J usage is TRBJ1-2; 9 nucleotides match TRBD1. V dropped 5 bases and J dropped 7; count of bases not matched to a gene: 8. The V gene's germline CDR1 is MNHNY and CDR2 SVGAGI (reference sequence). The CDR3 sequence is 14 residues long. CDR3 region: CASSPWGTGSGYTF. The DNA for the CDR3 is TGTGCCAGCAGTCCCTGGGGGACAGGGTCTGGCTACACCTTC.

This clone was detected a few times. The genes are TRBV19 and TRBJ1-5; D is perhaps TRBD1 (6 bases). V was trimmed by 11 bases and J by 3 bases, leaving 14 bases between them. Germline loops: CDR1 LNHDA, CDR2 SQIVND (reference sequence). This CDR3 has 13 amino acids. CDR3 residues: CAGGGRINQPQHF. CDR3 DNA: TGTGCCGGGGGCGGACGGATCAATCAGCCCCAGCATTTT.

The J gene is TRBJ2-5, the V gene TRBV10-2; 10 positions match TRBD1. Germline values: CDR1 WSHSY, CDR2 SAAADI. V dropped 6 bases and J dropped 5; count of bases not matched to a gene: 0. This CDR3 spans 12 amino acids. The CDR3 loop is CASRGQGETQYF. CDR3 bases: TGCGCCAGCAGGGGACAGGGGGAGACCCAGTACTTC.

The rearrangement uses TRBV7-8 and TRBJ1-1; TRBD1 is a possible D gene (6 bases). Deletions cut 5 bases from V and 1 base from J, with 11 bases between. This CDR3 has 14 residues. The V gene's germline CDR1 is SGHVS and CDR2 FQNEAQ. CDR3 in amino acids: CASSPGAENTEAFF. The CDR3 DNA is TGTGCCAGCAGCCCAGGGGCTGAGAACACTGAAGCTTTCTTT.

This chain links TRBV30 with TRBJ2-2; D is ambiguous. Trimming removed 3 bases from V and 8 bases from J, with 13 bases in between. Germline V gives CDR1 GTSNPN, CDR2 SVGIG (reference sequence). The CDR3 runs to 13 residues. The CDR3 bases are TGTGCCTGGAGCCGTCAGGTCCGTGGGGAGCTGTTTTTT. Translated, it gives CAWSRQVRGELFF.

The chain links TRBV2 to TRBJ1-2, with D unclear. Germline lookup yields CDR1 SNHLY and CDR2 FYNNEI. The CDR3 sequence is 12 residues long. V was pared by 5 bases and J by 5 bases, with 9 bases between. The CDR3 nucleotides are TGTGCCAGCAGTCGCATCAGGTATGGCTACACCTTC. This encodes CASSRIRYGYTF.

In its sample, this clone was seen once. V is TRBV5-1 and J is TRBJ1-1; 7 bases match TRBD1. With V trimmed by 1 base and J by 1 base, 4 bases remained unmatched. CDR3 length: 15 amino acids. Germline CDR1 SGHRS, CDR2 YFSETQ. The CDR3 reads CASSLFGTANTEAFF. The DNA of the CDR3 is TGCGCCAGCAGCTTGTTCGGGACAGCGAACACTGAAGCTTTCTTT.

The V gene is TRBV6-6, the J gene TRBJ2-1; D is possibly TRBD2 (5 bases). The CDR3 consists of 16 residues. The V and J ends lost 5 bases and 0 bases respectively, with 14 bases between them. The germline CDR1 and CDR2 sequences are MNHNY and SVGAGI (reference sequence). The CDR3 bases are TGTGCCAGCAGTGGCCGGGAAGGGCGCTCCTACAATGAGCAGTTCTTC. Translation gives CASSGREGRSYNEQFF.

The chain has TRBV7-2 and TRBJ2-7; 10 bases are shared with TRBD2. V shed 6 bases, J shed 6 bases, and the junction held 8 bases outside the gene matches. The V gene's germline CDR1 is SGHTA and CDR2 FQGNSA. The CDR3 covers 14 residues. In nucleotides, the CDR3 is TGTGCCAGCAGGGCCCCGGGACTAGCGAGCGAGCAGTACTTC. Its protein product is CASRAPGLASEQYF.

The V call is TRBV2, the J call TRBJ2-7; a weak D match, TRBD2 (5 bases). CDR3 length: 13 amino acids. The germline V gene encodes CDR1 SNHLY and CDR2 FYNNEI. With 7 bases removed from V and 2 bases from J, the gap between germline ends came to 12 bases. The CDR3 bases are TGTGCCAGCACCTTGACTATCGCCTACGAGCAGTACTTC. Translating it yields CASTLTIAYEQYF.

This chain uses TRBV28 with TRBJ2-5; the D is unclear. The V gene's germline CDR1 is MDHEN and CDR2 SYDVKM. The CDR3 is 14 amino acids. V lost 8 bases and J 6 bases, leaving 19 bases between the germline ends. This CDR3 is CASQKGIVAKTQYF. DNA of the CDR3: TGTGCCAGCCAGAAAGGGATTGTTGCGAAGACCCAGTACTTC. The full variable domain, in which reference TRBV28 and TRBJ2-5 provide the parts outside the CDR3, is DVKVTQSSRYLVKRTGEKVFLECVQDMDHENMFWYRQDPGLGLRLIYFSYDVKMKEKGDIPEGYSVSREKKERFSLILESASTNQTSMYLCASQKGIVAKTQYFGPGTRLLVL.

The CDR3 region is CSVDRSSSYNSPLHF. The DNA of the CDR3 is TGCAGCGTTGACCGGTCCAGCTCCTATAATTCACCCCTCCACTTT. The chain links TRBV29-1 to TRBJ1-6; D uncertain. V lost 3 bases and J lost 0, with 9 bases in between. Germline V gene sequence: CDR1 SQVTM, CDR2 ANQGSEA. The CDR3 spans 15 residues.

This chain joins TRBV6-5 and TRBJ2-3; 10 bases match TRBD2. Germline V gene data show CDR1 as MNHEY and CDR2 as SVGAGI. The V segment lost 0 bases and the J segment 6 bases; nucleotides outside the gene matches: 6. CDR3 length: 16 residues. The CDR3 DNA sequence: TGTGCCAGCAGTTACTCGCAGCGGGAGGGGGGTGATACGCAGTATTTT. Protein product: CASSYSQREGGDTQYF.

This chain uses TRBV21-1 with TRBJ2-1; TRBD1 is the table's D call and was not checked against the DNA. TRBV21-1 is termed a pseudogene. CDR3 length equals 15 residues. CDR3 in DNA: TGTGCCAGCAGGATTAGGGGACAGGGGGCAACTGAGCAGTTCTTC. This sequence encodes CASRIRGQGATEQFF.

This sequence joins TRBV25-1 and TRBJ2-7; D is perhaps TRBD2 (5 bases). The CDR3 sequence is 14 residues long. Germline CDR1 is MGHDK and CDR2 is SYGVNS. Trimming took 1 base from V and 1 from J, leaving 8 bases between them. The CDR3 loop is CASSEWRLSYEQYF. The CDR3 DNA is TGTGCCAGCAGTGAATGGAGGTTGTCCTACGAGCAGTACTTC.

The V and J genes are TRBV30 and TRBJ2-4, with TRBD1 matching over 9 bases. Germline lookup yields CDR1 GTSNPN and CDR2 SVGIG (reference sequence). The length of the CDR3 is 13 residues. V dropped 0 bases and J dropped 15; count of bases not matched to a gene: 9. In nucleotides, the CDR3 is TGTGCCTGGAGTGTGGTGGACAGGGGCCCCCGGTACTTC. Translated, it gives CAWSVVDRGPRYF.